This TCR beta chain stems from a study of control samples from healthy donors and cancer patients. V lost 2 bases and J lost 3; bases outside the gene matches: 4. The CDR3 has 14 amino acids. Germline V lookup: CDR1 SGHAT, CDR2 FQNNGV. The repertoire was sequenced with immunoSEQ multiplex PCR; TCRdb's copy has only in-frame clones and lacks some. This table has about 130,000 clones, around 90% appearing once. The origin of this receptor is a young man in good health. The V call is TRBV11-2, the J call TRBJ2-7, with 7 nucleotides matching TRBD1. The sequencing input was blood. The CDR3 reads CASSLYRGGYEQYF. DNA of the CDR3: TGTGCCAGCAGCTTATACAGGGGCGGCTACGAGCAGTACTTC.